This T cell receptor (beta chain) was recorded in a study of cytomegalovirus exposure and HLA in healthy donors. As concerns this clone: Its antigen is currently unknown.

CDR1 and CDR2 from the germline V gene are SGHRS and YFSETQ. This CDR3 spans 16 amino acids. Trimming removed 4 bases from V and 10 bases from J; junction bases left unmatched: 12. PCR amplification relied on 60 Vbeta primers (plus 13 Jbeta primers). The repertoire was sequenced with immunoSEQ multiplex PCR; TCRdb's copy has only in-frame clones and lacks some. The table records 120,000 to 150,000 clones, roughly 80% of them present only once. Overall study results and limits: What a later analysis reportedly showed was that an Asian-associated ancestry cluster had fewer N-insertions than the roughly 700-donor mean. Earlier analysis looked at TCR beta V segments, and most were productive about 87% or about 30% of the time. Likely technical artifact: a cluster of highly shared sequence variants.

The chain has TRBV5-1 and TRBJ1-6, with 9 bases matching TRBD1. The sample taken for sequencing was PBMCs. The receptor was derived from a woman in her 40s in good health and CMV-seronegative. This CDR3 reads CASSLGQGKVSSPLHF. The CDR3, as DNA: TGCGCCAGCAGCCTAGGACAGGGGAAGGTCAGCTCACCCCTCCACTTT.